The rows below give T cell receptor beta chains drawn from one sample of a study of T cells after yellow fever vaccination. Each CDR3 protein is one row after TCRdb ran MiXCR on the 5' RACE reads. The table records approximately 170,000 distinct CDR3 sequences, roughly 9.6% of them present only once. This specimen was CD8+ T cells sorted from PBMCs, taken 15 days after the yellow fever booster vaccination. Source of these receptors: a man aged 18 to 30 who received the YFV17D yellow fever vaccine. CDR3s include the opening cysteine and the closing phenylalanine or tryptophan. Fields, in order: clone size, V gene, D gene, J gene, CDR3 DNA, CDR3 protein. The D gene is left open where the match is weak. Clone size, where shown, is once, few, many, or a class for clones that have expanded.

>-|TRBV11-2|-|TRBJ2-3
TGTGCCAGCAGCCAGTCGAACAGGCGCACAGATACGCAGTATTTT
CASSQSNRRTDTQYF
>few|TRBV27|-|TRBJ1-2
TGTGCCAGCAGATCAGGGAGGGGCTACACCTTC
CASRSGRGYTF
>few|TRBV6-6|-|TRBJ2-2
TGTGCCAGCAACGATCCGGGGCAGACCAACACCGGGGAGCTGTTTTTT
CASNDPGQTNTGELFF
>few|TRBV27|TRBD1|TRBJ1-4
TGTGCCAGCAGTCAGGACAGGTTGATCGACAAACTGTTTTTT
CASSQDRLIDKLFF
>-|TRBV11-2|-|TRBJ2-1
TGTGCCAGCAGCTTAGGGACCTATGAGCAGTTCTTC
CASSLGTYEQFF
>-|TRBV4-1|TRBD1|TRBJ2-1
TGCGCCAGCAGCCCCTACAGGGGGCTTTTTGGGCAGTTCTTC
CASSPYRGLFGQFF
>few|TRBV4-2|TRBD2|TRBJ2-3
TGTGCCAGCAGCCAAGTGGGAGCGGGGGGCACAGATACGCAGTATTTT
CASSQVGAGGTDTQYF
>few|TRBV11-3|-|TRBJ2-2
TGTGCCAGCAGCTTAGACGGGGACACCGGGGAGCTGTTTTTT
CASSLDGDTGELFF
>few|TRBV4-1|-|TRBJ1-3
TGCGCCAGCAGTCTCATCGAGTTGAGCTCTGGAAACACCATATATTTT
CASSLIELSSGNTIYF
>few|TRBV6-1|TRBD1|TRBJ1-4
TGTGCCAGCAGTGAATCTACCCTCAGGGGGGAAAAACTGTTTTTT
CASSESTLRGEKLFF
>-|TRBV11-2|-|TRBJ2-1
TGTGCCAGCAGCGGCACCCTCTCGCCGACAGTCTCCTACAATGAGCGGTTCTTC
CASSGTLSPTVSYNERFF
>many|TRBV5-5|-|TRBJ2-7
TGTGCCAGCAGCTTCGGAGGCTACGAGCAGTACTTC
CASSFGGYEQYF
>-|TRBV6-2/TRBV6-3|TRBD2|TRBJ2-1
TGTGCCAGCAGTTACACATATAGCGGGGGCCAAGGAGTGGTCTTC
CASSYTYSGGQGVVF
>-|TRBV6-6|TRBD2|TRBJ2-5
TGTGCCAGCAGTTACGGACTAGCGGGGGGGATATTGGAGACCCAGTACTTC
CASSYGLAGGILETQYF
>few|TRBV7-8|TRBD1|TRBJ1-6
TGTGCCAGCAGCCCCGATTCCGGGACAGGGACCAATTCACCCCTCCACTTT
CASSPDSGTGTNSPLHF
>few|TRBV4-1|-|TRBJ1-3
TGCGCCAGCAGCCAGGGGCGGATCTCTGGAAACACCATATATTTT
CASSQGRISGNTIYF
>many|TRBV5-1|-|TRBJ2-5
TGCGCCAGCAGCTTGTTGGTGGATCAAGAGACCCAGTACTTC
CASSLLVDQETQYF
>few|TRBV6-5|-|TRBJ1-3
TGTGCCAGCAGTTACTTTTCCGACTCTGGAAACACCATATATTTT
CASSYFSDSGNTIYF
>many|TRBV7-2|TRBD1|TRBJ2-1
TGTGCCAGCAGATCGGGGCCGGGACAGGGTAGGGATGAGCAGTTCTTC
CASRSGPGQGRDEQFF
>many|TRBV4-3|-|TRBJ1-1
TGCGCCAGCAGGAACTGGAACACTGAAGCTTTCTTT
CASRNWNTEAFF
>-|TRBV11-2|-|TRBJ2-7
TGTGCCAGCAGCGGACTGGGTCCGAGCTCCTACGAGCAGTACTTC
CASSGLGPSSYEQYF
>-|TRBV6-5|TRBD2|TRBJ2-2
TGTGCCAGCAGTCCGCGCCCGGGACTAGAAGCCGGGGAGCTGTTTTTT
CASSPRPGLEAGELFF
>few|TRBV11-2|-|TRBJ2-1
TGTGCCAGCAGCTTAGATGCCTTGCTAGCCCGGAGCCATGAGCAGTTCTTC
CASSLDALLARSHEQFF
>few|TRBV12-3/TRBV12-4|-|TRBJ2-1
TGTGCCAGCAGTTTCGATGAGCAGTTCTTC
CASSFDEQFF
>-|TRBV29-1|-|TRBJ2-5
TGCAGCGTCCCTCTTGGGCCGGCTCAAGAGACCCAGTACTTC
CSVPLGPAQETQYF
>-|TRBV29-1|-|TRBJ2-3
TGCAGCGTCCAGCTAGGAATCCACGATACGCAGTATTTT
CSVQLGIHDTQYF
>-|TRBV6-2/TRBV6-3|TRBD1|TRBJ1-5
TGTGCCAGCAGTCCCGGGACAGTGGGCAATCAGCCCCAGCATTTT
CASSPGTVGNQPQHF
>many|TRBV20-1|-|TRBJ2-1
TGCAGTGCTAGAGATGCGCCCACGCCCACCTTC
CSARDAPTPTF
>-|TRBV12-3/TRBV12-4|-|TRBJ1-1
TGTGCCAGCAGCCCTCACCCCGGAGGAGAAGCTTTCTTT
CASSPHPGGEAFF
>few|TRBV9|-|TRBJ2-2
TGTGCCAGCAGCGCCATGGAGGAGCTGTTTTTT
CASSAMEELFF
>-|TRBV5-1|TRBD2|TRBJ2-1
TGCGCCAGCACTATCGGGGGGGCTGGGTATGAGCAGTTCTTC
CASTIGGAGYEQFF
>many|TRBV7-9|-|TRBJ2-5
TGTGCCAGCAGTTTAAGCATTACAGGATGGGATGAGACCCAGTACTTC
CASSLSITGWDETQYF
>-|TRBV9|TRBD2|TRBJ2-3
TGTGCCAGCACCCGGGAGCGGGGGGGCACAGATACGCAGTATTTT
CASTRERGGTDTQYF
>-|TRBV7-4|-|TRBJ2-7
TGTGCCAGCAGCTTAGGTATGGTCTGGGCCCACGAGCAGTACTTC
CASSLGMVWAHEQYF
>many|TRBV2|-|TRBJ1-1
TGTGCCAGCAGTGAGAGCAGTGTGGGGACTGAAGCTTTCTTT
CASSESSVGTEAFF
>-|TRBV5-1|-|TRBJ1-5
TGCGCCAGCAGCGTAGAGCAGGGCCCTGATCAGCCCCAGCATTTT
CASSVEQGPDQPQHF
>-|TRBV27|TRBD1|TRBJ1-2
TGTGCCAGCAAAAGACAGGGGCCTCGTTGGGGCTACACCTTC
CASKRQGPRWGYTF
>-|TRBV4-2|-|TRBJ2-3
TGTGCCAGCAGCCAATCATTGGCAACGGCCACAGATACGCAGTATTTT
CASSQSLATATDTQYF
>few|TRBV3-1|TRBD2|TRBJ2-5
TGTGCCAGCAGCCTTAGCGGGGGGCGGGGAGAGACCCAGTACTTC
CASSLSGGRGETQYF
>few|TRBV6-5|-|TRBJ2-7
TGTGCCAGCAGTTACTCGGGACGAGGGTTCTACGAGCAGTACTTC
CASSYSGRGFYEQYF
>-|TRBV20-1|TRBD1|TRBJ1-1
TGCAGTGCTACCGGGACAGCCGACACTGAAGCTTTCTTT
CSATGTADTEAFF
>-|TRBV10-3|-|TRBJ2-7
TGTGCCATCAGTGAGTTGGGGCCAGGGGACTACGAGCAGTACTTC
CAISELGPGDYEQYF
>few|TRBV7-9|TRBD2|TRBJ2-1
TGTGCCAGCAGCGAGCTTACTAGCGGGGGCTACAATGAGCAGTTCTTC
CASSELTSGGYNEQFF
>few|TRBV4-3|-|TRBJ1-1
TGCGCCAGCAGCCTCAGAGTGAACACTGAAGCTTTCTTT
CASSLRVNTEAFF